At least ten counts were recorded for the clone carrying this TCR beta chain. Its antigen is still unknown. The repertoire came from unfractionated whole blood and reflected all unsorted peripheral T cells. RNA came from roughly 2.5 ml of peripheral blood. About 450 ng RNA was reverse transcribed with alpha and beta constant-region primers. Using multiplexing indices, alpha and beta chain libraries were generated apart by chain-specific third strand synthesis. Second strand synthesis was primed from the SP2 site. TCRdb passed the 5' RACE reads through MiXCR, listing each CDR3 protein once. The sample has about 9,600 distinct CDR3 sequences, approximately 7% seen once. V shed 0 bases and J shed 3 bases, with 11 bases lying between them. CDR1 LNHNV and CDR2 YYDKDF come from the germline V gene (reference sequence). The CDR3 covers 15 residues. The data originate from a study of HIV-infected patients and healthy controls. Findings and limits, study-wide: Healthy controls shared more CDR3 sequences between individuals than HIV-infected patients did. Healthy controls carried many MAIT alpha-chain CDR3s, while HIV+ repertoires had few.

The sequence came from an adult with HIV infection. The chain is built from TRBV15 and TRBJ1-2; D remains unclear. The sample here was blood, taken before antiretroviral therapy. The CDR3 region has the DNA TGTGCCACCAGCAGAGATTTAAACCGGGACTATGGCTACACCTTC. Translated, it gives CATSRDLNRDYGYTF.